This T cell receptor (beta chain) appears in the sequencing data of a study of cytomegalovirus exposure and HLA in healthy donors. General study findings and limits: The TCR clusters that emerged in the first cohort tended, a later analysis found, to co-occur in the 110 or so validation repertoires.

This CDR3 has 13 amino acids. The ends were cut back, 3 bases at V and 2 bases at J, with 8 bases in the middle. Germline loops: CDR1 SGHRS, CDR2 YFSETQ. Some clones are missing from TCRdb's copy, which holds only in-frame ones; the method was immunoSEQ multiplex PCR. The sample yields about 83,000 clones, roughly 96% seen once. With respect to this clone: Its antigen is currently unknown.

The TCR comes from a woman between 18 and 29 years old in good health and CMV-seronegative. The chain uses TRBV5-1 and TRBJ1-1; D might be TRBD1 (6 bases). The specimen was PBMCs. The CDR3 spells CASSYGGNTEAFF. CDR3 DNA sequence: TGCGCCAGCAGCTATGGGGGCAACACTGAAGCTTTCTTT.